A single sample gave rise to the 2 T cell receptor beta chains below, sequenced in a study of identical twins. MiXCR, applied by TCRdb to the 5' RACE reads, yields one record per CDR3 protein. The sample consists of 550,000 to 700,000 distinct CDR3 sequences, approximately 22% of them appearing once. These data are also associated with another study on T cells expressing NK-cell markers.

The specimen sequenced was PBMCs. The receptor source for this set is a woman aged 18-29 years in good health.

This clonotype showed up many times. CDR3 DNA: TGTGCCAGCAGTAGGAGACAGGCAGCCTACGAGCAGTACTTC. This gives the protein CASSRRQAAYEQYF. The chain carries TRBV12-3 or TRBV12-4 and TRBJ2-7; D possibly corresponds to TRBD1 (6 bases). Trimming stripped 5 bases from V and 2 bases from J, with 13 bases between. The CDR3 length is 14 residues.

The CDR3 DNA sequence: TGTGCCAGCAGGCTCCCAGGGGGCCTGGAGCCCCAGCATTTT. Amino acid sequence: CASRLPGGLEPQHF. The chain is built from TRBV6-1 and TRBJ1-5; 8 nucleotides line up with TRBD1. V lost 6 bases, J lost 8 bases, and 9 bases stayed unmatched. The CDR3 is 14 amino acids. In germline, CDR1 is MNHNS, CDR2 SASEGT.